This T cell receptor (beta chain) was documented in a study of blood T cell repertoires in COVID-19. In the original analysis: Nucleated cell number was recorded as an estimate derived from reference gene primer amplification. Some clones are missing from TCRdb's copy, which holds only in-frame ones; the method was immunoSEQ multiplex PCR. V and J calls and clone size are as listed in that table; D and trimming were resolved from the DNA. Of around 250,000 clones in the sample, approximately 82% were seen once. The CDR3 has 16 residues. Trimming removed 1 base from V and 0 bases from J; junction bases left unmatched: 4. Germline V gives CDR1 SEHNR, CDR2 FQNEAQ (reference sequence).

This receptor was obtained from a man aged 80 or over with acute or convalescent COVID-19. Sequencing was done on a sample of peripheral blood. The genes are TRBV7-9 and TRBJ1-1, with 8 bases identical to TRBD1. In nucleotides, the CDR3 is TGTGCCAGCAGCTTAGGGACAGGGCGTGTGAACACTGAAGCTTTCTTT. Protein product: CASSLGTGRVNTEAFF.